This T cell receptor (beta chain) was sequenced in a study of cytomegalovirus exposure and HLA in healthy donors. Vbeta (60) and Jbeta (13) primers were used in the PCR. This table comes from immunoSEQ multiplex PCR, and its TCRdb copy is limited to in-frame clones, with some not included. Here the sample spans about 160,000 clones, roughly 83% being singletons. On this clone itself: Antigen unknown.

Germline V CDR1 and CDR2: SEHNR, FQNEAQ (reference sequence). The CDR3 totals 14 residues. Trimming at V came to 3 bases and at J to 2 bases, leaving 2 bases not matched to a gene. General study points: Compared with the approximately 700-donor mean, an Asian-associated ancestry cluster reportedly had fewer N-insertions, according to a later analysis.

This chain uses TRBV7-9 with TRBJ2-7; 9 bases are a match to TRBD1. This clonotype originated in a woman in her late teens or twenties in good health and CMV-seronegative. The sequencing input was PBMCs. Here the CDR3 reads CASSFGTGTYEQYF. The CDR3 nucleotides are TGTGCCAGCAGCTTCGGGACAGGGACCTACGAGCAGTACTTC.